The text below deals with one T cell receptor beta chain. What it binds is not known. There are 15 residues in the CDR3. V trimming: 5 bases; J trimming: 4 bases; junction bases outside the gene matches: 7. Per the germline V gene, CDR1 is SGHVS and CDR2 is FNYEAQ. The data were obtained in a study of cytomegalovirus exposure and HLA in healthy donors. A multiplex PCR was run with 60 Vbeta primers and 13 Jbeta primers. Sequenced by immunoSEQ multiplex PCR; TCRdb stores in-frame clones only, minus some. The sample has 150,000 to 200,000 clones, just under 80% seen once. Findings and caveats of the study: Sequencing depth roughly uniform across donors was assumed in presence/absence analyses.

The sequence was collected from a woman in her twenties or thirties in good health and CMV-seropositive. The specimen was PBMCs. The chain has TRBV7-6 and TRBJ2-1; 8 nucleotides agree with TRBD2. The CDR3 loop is CASSPGEREYNEQFF. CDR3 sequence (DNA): TGTGCCAGCAGCCCCGGGGAGCGGGAGTACAATGAGCAGTTCTTC.